The entry that follows covers one TCR beta chain sequence. The data were taken from a study of blood T cell repertoires in COVID-19. TCRdb's copy holds only in-frame clones and misses some; the assay was immunoSEQ multiplex PCR. The sample contains some 22,000 clones, around four fifths of which appear only once. Germline loops: CDR1 KGHSH, CDR2 LQKENI. The CDR3 has 19 amino acids. With 3 bases removed from V and 0 bases from J, the gap between germline ends came to 18 bases. The V gene is TRBV18, the J gene TRBJ2-6; TRBD1 might be the D (6 bases). The receptor was derived from a man older than 75 with active or convalescent COVID-19. Sequenced material: peripheral blood. The CDR3 region has the DNA TGTGCCAGCTCACCTAGACAGGTGGAGGACTTCTCTGGGGCCAACGTCCTGACTTTC. Its translation: CASSPRQVEDFSGANVLTF.